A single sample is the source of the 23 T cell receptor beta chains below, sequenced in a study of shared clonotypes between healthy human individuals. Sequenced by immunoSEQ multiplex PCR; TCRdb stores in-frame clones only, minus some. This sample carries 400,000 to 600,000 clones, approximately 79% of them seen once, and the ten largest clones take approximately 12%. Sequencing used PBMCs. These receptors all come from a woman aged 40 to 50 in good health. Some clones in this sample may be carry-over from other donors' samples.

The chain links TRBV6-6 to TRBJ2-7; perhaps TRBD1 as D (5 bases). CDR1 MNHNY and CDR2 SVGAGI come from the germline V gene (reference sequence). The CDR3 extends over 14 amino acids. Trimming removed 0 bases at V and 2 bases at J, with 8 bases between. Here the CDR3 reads CASSYSGRTYEQYF. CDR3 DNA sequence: TGTGCCAGCAGTTACTCGGGGCGGACCTACGAGCAGTACTTC.

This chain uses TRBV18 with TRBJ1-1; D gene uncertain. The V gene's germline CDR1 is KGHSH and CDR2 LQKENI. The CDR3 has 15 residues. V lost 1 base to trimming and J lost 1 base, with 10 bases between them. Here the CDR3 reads CASSPRGRQNTEAFF. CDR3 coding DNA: TGTGCCAGCTCACCACGAGGGAGACAGAACACTGAAGCTTTCTTT.

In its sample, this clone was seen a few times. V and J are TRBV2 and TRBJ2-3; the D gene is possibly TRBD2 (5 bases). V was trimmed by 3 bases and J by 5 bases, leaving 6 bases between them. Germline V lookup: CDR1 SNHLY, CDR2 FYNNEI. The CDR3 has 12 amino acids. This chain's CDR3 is CASSDRGDTQYF. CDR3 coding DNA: TGTGCCAGCAGTGATCGGGGAGATACGCAGTATTTT.

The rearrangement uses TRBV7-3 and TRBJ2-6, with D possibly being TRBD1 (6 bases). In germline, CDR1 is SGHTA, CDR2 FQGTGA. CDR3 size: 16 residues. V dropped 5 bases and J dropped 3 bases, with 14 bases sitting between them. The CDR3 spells CASSLQGNIGANVLTF. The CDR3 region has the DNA TGTGCCAGCAGCCTACAGGGAAATATTGGGGCCAACGTCCTGACTTTC.

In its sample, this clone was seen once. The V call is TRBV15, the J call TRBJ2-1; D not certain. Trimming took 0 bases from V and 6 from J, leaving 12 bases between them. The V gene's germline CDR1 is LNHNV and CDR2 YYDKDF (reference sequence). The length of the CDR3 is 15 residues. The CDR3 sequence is CATSRDSRTSNEQFF. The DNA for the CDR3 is TGTGCCACCAGCAGAGATTCAAGGACCAGCAATGAGCAGTTCTTC.

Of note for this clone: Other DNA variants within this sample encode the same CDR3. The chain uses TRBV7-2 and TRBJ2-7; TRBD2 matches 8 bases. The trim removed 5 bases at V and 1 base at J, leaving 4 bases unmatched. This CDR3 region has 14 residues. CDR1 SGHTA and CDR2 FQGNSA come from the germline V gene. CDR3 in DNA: TGTGCCAGCAGCCCCGGGAGGGCTTCCTACGAGCAGTACTTC. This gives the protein CASSPGRASYEQYF.

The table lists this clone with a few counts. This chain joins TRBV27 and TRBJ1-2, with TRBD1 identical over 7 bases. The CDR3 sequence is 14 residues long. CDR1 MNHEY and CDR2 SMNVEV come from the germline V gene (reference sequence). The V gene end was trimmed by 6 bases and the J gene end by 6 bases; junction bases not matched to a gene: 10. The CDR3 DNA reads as TGTGCCAGCAGATTACAGGGGCCCGCAAATGGCTACACCTTC. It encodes CASRLQGPANGYTF.

The CDR3 sequence is CSVEGGSAGHYEQYF. CDR3 in DNA: TGCAGCGTTGAAGGGGGGAGTGCGGGCCACTACGAGCAGTACTTC. V gene TRBV29-1 combines with J gene TRBJ2-7; tentatively, D is TRBD1 or TRBD2 (5 bases each). CDR1 SQVTM and CDR2 ANQGSEA come from the germline V gene. This CDR3 is built from 15 residues. The ends were cut back, 1 base at V and 3 bases at J, with 16 bases in the middle.

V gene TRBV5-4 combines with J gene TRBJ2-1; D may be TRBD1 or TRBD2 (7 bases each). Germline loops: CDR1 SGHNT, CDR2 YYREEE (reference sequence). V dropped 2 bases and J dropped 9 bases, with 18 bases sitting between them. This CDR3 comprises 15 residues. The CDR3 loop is CASSFRGRGRAEQFF. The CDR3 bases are TGTGCCAGCAGCTTCAGAGGGAGGGGGCGAGCTGAGCAGTTCTTC.

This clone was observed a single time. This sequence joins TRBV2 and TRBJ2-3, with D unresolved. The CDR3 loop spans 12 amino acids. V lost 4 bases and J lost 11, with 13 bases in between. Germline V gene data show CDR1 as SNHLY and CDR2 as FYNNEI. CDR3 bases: TGTGCCAGCAGTGGCTCACTGGTAATGCAGTATTTT. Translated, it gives CASSGSLVMQYF.

In DNA, the CDR3 is TGCGCCAGCAGCTCAATACAGGGTAGTGAAAAACTGTTTTTT. Protein: CASSSIQGSEKLFF. The V gene is TRBV5-1, the J gene TRBJ1-4; D possibly corresponds to TRBD1 (6 bases). This CDR3 is 14 amino acids long. V lost 3 bases, J lost 7 bases, and 13 bases lay in between. Germline V gene sequence: CDR1 SGHRS, CDR2 YFSETQ. Variable domain in full (rest from reference TRBV5-1 and TRBJ1-4): KAGVTQTPRYLIKTRGQQVTLSCSPISGHRSVSWYQQTPGQGLQFLFEYFSETQRNKGNFPGRFSGRQFSNSRSEMNVSTLELGDSALYLCASSSIQGSEKLFFGSGTQLSVL.

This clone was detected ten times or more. The CDR3 sequence: CASRRQGVTGELFF. The CDR3 DNA sequence: TGTGCCAGTAGAAGACAGGGCGTCACCGGGGAGCTGTTTTTT. The chain has TRBV19 and TRBJ2-2; TRBD1 agrees at 7 bases. The CDR3 covers 14 residues. The J segment lost 4 bases and the V segment lost 6 bases, leaving 5 bases of the junction unmatched. The V gene's germline CDR1 is LNHDA and CDR2 SQIVND (reference sequence). Variable domain in full (rest from reference TRBV19 and TRBJ2-2): DGGITQSPKYLFRKEGQNVTLSCEQNLNHDAMYWYRQDPGQGLRLIYYSQIVNDFQKGDIAEGYSVSREKKESFPLTVTSAQKNPTAFYLCASRRQGVTGELFFGEGSRLTVL.

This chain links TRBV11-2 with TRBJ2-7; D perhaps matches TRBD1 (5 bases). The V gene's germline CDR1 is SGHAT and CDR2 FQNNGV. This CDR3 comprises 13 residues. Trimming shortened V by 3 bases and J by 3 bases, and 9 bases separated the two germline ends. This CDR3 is CASSFYRGYEQYF. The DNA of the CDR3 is TGTGCCAGCAGCTTTTATAGGGGCTACGAGCAGTACTTC.

The DNA for the CDR3 is TGTGCCAGCAGCTTAGTGGGGACCATTAATGAAAAACTGTTTTTT. Residues: CASSLVGTINEKLFF. The chain links TRBV7-2 to TRBJ1-4; the D gene is possibly TRBD1 (5 bases). This CDR3 is built from 15 residues. CDR1 is SGHTA, CDR2 FQGNSA, per germline. Trimming left V 1 base short and J 4 bases short, with 10 bases between. The whole variable domain, remainder taken from reference TRBV7-2 and TRBJ1-4, is GAGVSQSPSNKVTEKGKDVELRCDPISGHTALYWYRQSLGQGLEFLIYFQGNSAPDKSGLPSDRFSAERTGGSVSTLTIQRTQQEDSAVYLCASSLVGTINEKLFFGSGTQLSVL.

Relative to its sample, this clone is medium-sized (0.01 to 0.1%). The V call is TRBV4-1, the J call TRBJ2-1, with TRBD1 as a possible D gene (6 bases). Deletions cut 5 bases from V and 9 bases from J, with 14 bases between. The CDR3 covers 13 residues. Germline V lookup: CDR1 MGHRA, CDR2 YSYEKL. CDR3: CASSFPGTFEQFF. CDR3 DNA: TGCGCCAGCAGCTTCCCCGGGACATTTGAGCAGTTCTTC.

The CDR3 coding sequence is TGTGCCAGCAGTGATTCCCGGGGGGGTGAGACCGGGGAGCTGTTTTTT. It encodes CASSDSRGGETGELFF. This rearrangement joins TRBV27 to TRBJ2-2, with TRBD2 identical over 8 bases. After removal of 5 bases from V and 5 bases from J, the junction contained 10 bases not matched to a gene. Germline V gene sequence: CDR1 MNHEY, CDR2 SMNVEV (reference sequence). The CDR3 is made up of 16 amino acids.

CDR3 residues: CASSLEVVQLYGYTF. CDR3 nucleotides: TGTGCCAGCAGCTTAGAGGTGGTACAACTTTATGGCTACACCTTC. The chain joins TRBV7-9 to TRBJ1-2; D unresolved. The CDR3 sequence is 15 residues long. Germline assignment: CDR1 SEHNR and CDR2 FQNEAQ (reference sequence). V was shortened by 1 base and J by 5 bases, with 14 bases between the two germline ends.

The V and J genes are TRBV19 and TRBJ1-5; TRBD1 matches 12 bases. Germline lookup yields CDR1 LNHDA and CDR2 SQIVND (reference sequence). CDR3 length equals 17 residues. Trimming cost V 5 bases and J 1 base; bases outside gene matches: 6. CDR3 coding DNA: TGTGCCAGTAGTCCCGGGACAGGGGGCATGAGCAATCAGCCCCAGCATTTT. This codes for CASSPGTGGMSNQPQHF.

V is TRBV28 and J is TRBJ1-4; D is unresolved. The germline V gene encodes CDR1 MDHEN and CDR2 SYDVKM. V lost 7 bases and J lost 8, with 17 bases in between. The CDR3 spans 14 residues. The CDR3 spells CASKQILVNEKLFF. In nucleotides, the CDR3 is TGTGCCAGCAAACAGATACTTGTTAACGAAAAACTGTTTTTT. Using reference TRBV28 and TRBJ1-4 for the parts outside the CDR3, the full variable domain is DVKVTQSSRYLVKRTGEKVFLECVQDMDHENMFWYRQDPGLGLRLIYFSYDVKMKEKGDIPEGYSVSREKKERFSLILESASTNQTSMYLCASKQILVNEKLFFGSGTQLSVL.

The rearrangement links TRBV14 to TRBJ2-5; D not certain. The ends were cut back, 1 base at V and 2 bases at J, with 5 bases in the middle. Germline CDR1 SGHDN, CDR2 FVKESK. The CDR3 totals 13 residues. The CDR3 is CASSQAIQETQYF. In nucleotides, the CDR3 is TGTGCCAGCAGCCAAGCTATTCAAGAGACCCAGTACTTC.

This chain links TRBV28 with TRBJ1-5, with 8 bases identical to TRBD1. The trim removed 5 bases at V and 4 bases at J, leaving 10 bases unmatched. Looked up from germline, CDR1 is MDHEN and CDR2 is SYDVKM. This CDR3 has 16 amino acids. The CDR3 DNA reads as TGTGCCAGCAGTCCCGGAAGCGGGACAGGAAATCAGCCCCAGCATTTT. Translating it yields CASSPGSGTGNQPQHF.

This CDR3 reads CASSSDRGETQYF. Here the CDR3 DNA reads TGTGCCAGCAGCTCAGACAGGGGAGAGACCCAGTACTTC. The chain has TRBV7-3 and TRBJ2-5; 8 bases are shared with TRBD1. This CDR3 has 13 residues. The germline V gene encodes CDR1 SGHTA and CDR2 FQGTGA. V gave up 4 bases and J gave up 4 bases; unmatched junction bases: 2.

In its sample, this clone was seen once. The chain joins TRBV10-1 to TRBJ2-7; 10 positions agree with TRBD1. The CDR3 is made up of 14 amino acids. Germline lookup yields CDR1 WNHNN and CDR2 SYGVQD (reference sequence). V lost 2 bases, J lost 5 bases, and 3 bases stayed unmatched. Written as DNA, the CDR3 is TGCGCCAGCAGTGAGGGACAGGGGGTCGACGAGCAGTACTTC. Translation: CASSEGQGVDEQYF.